This T cell receptor (beta chain) was identified in a study of control samples from healthy donors and cancer patients. After removal of 5 bases from V and 5 bases from J, the junction contained 8 bases not matched to a gene. Germline CDR1 and CDR2: MNHNY and SVGAGI (reference sequence). This CDR3 is 16 amino acids long. Using immunoSEQ multiplex PCR, the repertoire was profiled, and TCRdb retains in-frame clones only, with some absent. Among about 150,000 clones listed, approximately 94% were seen once. The receptor was isolated from a man aged 40-55 years in good health. The V and J genes are TRBV6-6 and TRBJ1-6; 8 nucleotides line up with TRBD1. Sequencing used blood. DNA of the CDR3: TGTGCCAGCAGTCGAGGACAGGGTGGAGATAATTCACCCCTCCACTTT. It yields the protein CASSRGQGGDNSPLHF.